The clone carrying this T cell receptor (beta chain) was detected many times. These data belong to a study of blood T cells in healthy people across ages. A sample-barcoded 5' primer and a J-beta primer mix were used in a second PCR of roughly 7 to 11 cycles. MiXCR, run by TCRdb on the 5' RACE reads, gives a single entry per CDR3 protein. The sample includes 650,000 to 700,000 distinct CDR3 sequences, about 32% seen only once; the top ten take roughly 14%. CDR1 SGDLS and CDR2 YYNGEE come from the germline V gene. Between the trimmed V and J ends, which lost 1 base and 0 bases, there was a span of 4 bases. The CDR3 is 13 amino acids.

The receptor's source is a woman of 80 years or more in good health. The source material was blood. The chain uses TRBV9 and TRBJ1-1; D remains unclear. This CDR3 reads CASSVQMNTEAFF. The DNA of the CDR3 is TGTGCCAGCAGCGTACAGATGAACACTGAAGCTTTCTTT.